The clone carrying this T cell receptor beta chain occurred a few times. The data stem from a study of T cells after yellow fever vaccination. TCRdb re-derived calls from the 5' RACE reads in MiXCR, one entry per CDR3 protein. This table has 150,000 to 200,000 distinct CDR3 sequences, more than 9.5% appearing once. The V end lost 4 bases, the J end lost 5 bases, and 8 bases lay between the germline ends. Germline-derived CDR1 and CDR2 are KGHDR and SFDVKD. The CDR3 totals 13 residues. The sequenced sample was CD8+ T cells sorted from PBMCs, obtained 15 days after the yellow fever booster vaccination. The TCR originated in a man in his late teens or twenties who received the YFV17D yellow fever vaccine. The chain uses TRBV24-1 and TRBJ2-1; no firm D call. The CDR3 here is CATSETSHNEQFF. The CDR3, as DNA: TGTGCCACCAGTGAGACGAGCCACAATGAGCAGTTCTTC.